This passage covers 31 T cell receptor beta chains from one sample sequenced in a study of CD8 T cells in ankylosing spondylitis. MiXCR was run by TCRdb on the 5' RACE reads, yielding one entry per CDR3 protein. The table shows 350,000 to 400,000 distinct CDR3 sequences, with 20% to 25% occurring only once. Specimen: blood, either unsorted or a sorted T cell fraction (not recorded which). Receptor source: a male donor with ankylosing spondylitis or in good health (not recorded which).

This rearrangement joins TRBV10-2 to TRBJ1-1; D unclear. The CDR3 has 14 amino acids. V was clipped by 0 bases and J by 1 base, with 6 bases between them. Germline CDR1 is WSHSY and CDR2 is SAAADI. The DNA of the CDR3 is TGCGCCAGCAGTGAGTCGATGGCGAACACTGAAGCTTTCTTT. Amino acids: CASSESMANTEAFF.

This chain joins TRBV5-5 and TRBJ2-2, with 8 bases fitting TRBD2. The CDR3 totals 15 residues. With V trimmed by 6 bases and J by 0 bases, 4 bases remained unmatched. Germline V lookup: CDR1 SGHKS, CDR2 YYEKEE (reference sequence). The CDR3: CASTRAGANTGELFF. The CDR3 nucleotides read TGTGCCAGCACCCGAGCGGGGGCGAACACCGGGGAGCTGTTTTTT.

The chain links TRBV20-1 to TRBJ2-7; tentatively, D is TRBD1 (6 bases). V lost 1 base and J lost 2, with 9 bases in between. This CDR3 region has 13 residues. CDR1 is DFQATT and CDR2 is SNEGSKA in the germline V gene (reference sequence). The CDR3 DNA reads as TGCAGTGCTAGAGGGAGGACAGCCTACGAGCAGTACTTC. The encoded protein is CSARGRTAYEQYF.

This clonotype was found a few times. This chain links TRBV9 with TRBJ2-1; 8 bases map to TRBD2. Germline V CDR1 and CDR2: SGDLS, YYNGEE. The CDR3 extends over 16 amino acids. With 0 bases clipped from V and 5 bases from J, the junction kept 7 bases outside the gene matches. CDR3 coding DNA: TGTGCCAGCAGCGTAGTCGGGGGGGCGGCAGACAATGAGCAGTTCTTC. Translation gives CASSVVGGAADNEQFF.

There are a few counts of this clonotype. J is TRBJ2-1 and V is TRBV6-5; D is perhaps TRBD2 (5 bases). V was clipped by 3 bases and J by 0 bases, with 18 bases between them. CDR1 is MNHEY, CDR2 SVGAGI, per germline. This CDR3 is 18 amino acids long. The CDR3 spells CASSYTRSWESSYNEQFF. CDR3 nucleotide sequence: TGTGCCAGCAGTTATACCCGGTCGTGGGAGAGCTCCTACAATGAGCAGTTCTTC.

The J gene is TRBJ2-1, the V gene TRBV6-1; D is unresolved. V was clipped by 5 bases and J by 0 bases, with 17 bases between them. Germline lookup yields CDR1 MNHNS and CDR2 SASEGT. The CDR3 has 17 residues. The CDR3 sequence is CASSQGLTASSYNEQFF. In nucleotides, the CDR3 is TGTGCCAGCAGTCAAGGGCTCACCGCCAGCTCCTACAATGAGCAGTTCTTC.

The chain recombines TRBV5-4 with TRBJ2-7; the D is unclear. CDR1 is SGHNT and CDR2 is YYREEE in the germline V gene (reference sequence). The CDR3 runs to 16 residues. Trimming left V 4 bases short and J 7 bases short, with 24 bases between. The CDR3, as DNA: TGTGCCAGCAGCAAACTTACAGCCGCCAGGACGGGTGAGCAGTACTTC. Translated, it gives CASSKLTAARTGEQYF.

This clonotype was detected only a few times. The chain uses TRBV7-9 and TRBJ2-1; D remains unclear. This CDR3 region has 16 residues. Trimming removed 1 base at V and 0 bases at J, with 10 bases between. The germline gives CDR1 SEHNR, CDR2 FQNEAQ (reference sequence). CDR3 amino acids: CASSLVGLSSYNEQFF. CDR3 nucleotide sequence: TGTGCCAGCAGCTTAGTGGGTCTGAGCTCCTACAATGAGCAGTTCTTC.

This clonotype was detected only a few times. The chain has TRBV12-3 or TRBV12-4 and TRBJ1-1; D is uncertain. V lost 1 base to trimming and J lost 4 bases, with 13 bases between them. This CDR3 has 15 residues. The CDR3 coding sequence is TGTGCCAGCAGTTTAGAGGTGGGCTTGGGCACTGAAGCTTTCTTT. Amino acids: CASSLEVGLGTEAFF.

This chain links TRBV7-2 with TRBJ2-2, with D possibly matching TRBD2 (6 bases). The V gene lost 0 bases and the J gene lost 5 bases, with 19 bases spanning the gap. Germline V gene sequence: CDR1 SGHTA, CDR2 FQGNSA. The CDR3 covers 18 residues. This CDR3 is CASSLAGYRSRGTGELFF. The DNA for the CDR3 is TGTGCCAGCAGCTTAGCCGGGTATAGGTCCCGGGGGACCGGGGAGCTGTTTTTT.

The sample holds a few counts of this clonotype. The J gene is TRBJ2-1, the V gene TRBV12-3 or TRBV12-4; 8 nucleotides line up with TRBD1. Trimming took 3 bases from V and 3 from J; bases not matched to a gene: 7. This CDR3 has 16 amino acids. DNA of the CDR3: TGTGCCAGCAGTTTTGCTCAGGGGGCACACTACAATGAGCAGTTCTTC. Translated, it gives CASSFAQGAHYNEQFF.

The DNA for the CDR3 is TGCAGTGCTGAAACTAGCGTGATAAGCACAGATACGCAGTATTTT. This translates into CSAETSVISTDTQYF. The rearrangement joins TRBV20-1 to TRBJ2-3; 7 nucleotides match TRBD2. The V gene end was trimmed by 5 bases and the J gene end by 0 bases; junction bases not matched to a gene: 8. This CDR3 has 15 residues. Germline V gives CDR1 DFQATT, CDR2 SNEGSKA (reference sequence).

This clonotype has just a few counts. The V gene is TRBV20-1, the J gene TRBJ2-7, with 9 nucleotides matching TRBD1. The germline V gene has CDR1 DFQATT and CDR2 SNEGSKA (reference sequence). The CDR3 has 13 amino acids. Germline trimming cut 3 bases from V and 6 bases from J; bases unmatched to any gene: 6. In nucleotides, the CDR3 is TGCAGTGCTAGCTACCGGGACAGGGTCGAGCAGTACTTC. Its protein product is CSASYRDRVEQYF.

This sequence joins TRBV12-3 or TRBV12-4 and TRBJ2-7; the D gene could be TRBD1 or TRBD2 (5 bases each). This CDR3 region has 14 residues. V lost 6 bases and J 7 bases, leaving 19 bases between the germline ends. CDR3 coding DNA: TGTGCCAGCAGCGCACCCGACAGCGGTGAGGAGCAGTACTTC. Its translation is CASSAPDSGEEQYF.

The V and J genes are TRBV2 and TRBJ1-2; no firm D call. In germline, CDR1 is SNHLY, CDR2 FYNNEI. CDR3 size: 12 residues. The germline V and J ends were trimmed by 9 bases and 4 bases, with 12 bases remaining between them. DNA for the CDR3: TGTGCCAGGACGGAGTGGCTCTATGGCTACACCTTC. Amino acid sequence: CARTEWLYGYTF.

J is TRBJ2-2 and V is TRBV9, with TRBD2 matching 9 bases. V lost 2 bases and J lost 0; bases outside the gene matches: 5. The CDR3 extends over 17 amino acids. Looked up from germline, CDR1 is SGDLS and CDR2 is YYNGEE. CDR3 DNA sequence: TGTGCCAGCAGCGTGGATCCTAGCGGGGCGAACACCGGGGAGCTGTTTTTT. Translating gives CASSVDPSGANTGELFF. Based on the CDR3 plus reference TRBV9 and TRBJ2-2, the full variable domain is DSGVTQTPKHLITATGQRVTLRCSPRSGDLSVYWYQQSLDQGLQFLIQYYNGEERAKGNILERFSAQQFPDLHSELNLSSLELGDSALYFCASSVDPSGANTGELFFGEGSRLTVL.

The V gene is TRBV24-1, the J gene TRBJ2-6; D is ambiguous. Germline lookup yields CDR1 KGHDR and CDR2 SFDVKD. This CDR3 is 12 amino acids long. V was clipped by 8 bases and J by 0 bases, with 1 base between them. The CDR3 region is CATNSGANVLTF. The CDR3 DNA sequence: TGTGCCACCAACTCTGGGGCCAACGTCCTGACTTTC.

Only a few counts were recorded for this clonotype. The gene calls are TRBV9 and TRBJ2-7, with D possibly being TRBD1 (5 bases). The V and J ends lost 4 bases and 5 bases respectively, with 16 bases between them. The CDR3 loop spans 14 amino acids. Germline V CDR1 and CDR2: SGDLS, YYNGEE. The CDR3 is CASSSRAAGNEQYF. The CDR3 DNA follows: TGTGCCAGCAGCTCCAGGGCCGCCGGAAACGAGCAGTACTTC.

This clonotype occurred a few times. The gene calls are TRBV5-5 and TRBJ2-1; possibly TRBD2 for D (6 bases). Germline CDR1 SGHKS, CDR2 YYEKEE (reference sequence). Trimming took 4 bases from V and 4 from J, leaving 15 bases between them. The CDR3 is made up of 15 amino acids. The CDR3 sequence: CASSQPAGGYNEQFF. CDR3 nucleotides: TGTGCCAGCAGCCAACCCGCTGGGGGGTACAATGAGCAGTTCTTC.

The chain carries TRBV7-9 and TRBJ2-7, with D unresolved. Germline CDR1 and CDR2: SEHNR and FQNEAQ (reference sequence). V shed 5 bases and J shed 2 bases, with 22 bases lying between them. The CDR3 contains 17 residues. The CDR3 bases are TGTGCCAGCAGCCCAAACGCATTGGGCCTTAATCCCTACGAGCAGTACTTC. As protein: CASSPNALGLNPYEQYF. Complete variable domain (other parts from reference TRBV7-9 and TRBJ2-7): DTGVSQNPRHKITKRGQNVTFRCDPISEHNRLYWYRQTLGQGPEFLTYFQNEAQLEKSRLLSDRFSAERPKGSFSTLEIQRTEQGDSAMYLCASSPNALGLNPYEQYFGPGTRLTVT.

The chain combines TRBV5-1 with TRBJ2-5; 10 nucleotides match TRBD2. J gave up 5 bases and V 4 bases, and 8 bases lay outside the gene matches. Per germline, CDR1 SGHRS and CDR2 YFSETQ. The CDR3 is 15 amino acids. DNA for the CDR3: TGCGCCAGCAGCCCCTCTAGCGGGGGCCCCGAGACCCAGTACTTC. Translating it yields CASSPSSGGPETQYF.

This clonotype appeared a few times. The rearrangement uses TRBV18 and TRBJ2-7; 9 nucleotides match TRBD1. The CDR3 sequence is 15 residues long. Germline V gene sequence: CDR1 KGHSH, CDR2 LQKENI. Trimming removed 0 bases from V and 7 bases from J; junction bases left unmatched: 7. DNA for the CDR3: TGTGCCAGCTCACCACCAGTGGACAGGGGCGGGGAGCAGTACTTC. It specifies CASSPPVDRGGEQYF.

This clonotype was seen a few times. This chain links TRBV29-1 with TRBJ2-2; D perhaps matches TRBD2 (5 bases). Germline assignment: CDR1 SQVTM and CDR2 ANQGSEA. The CDR3 contains 15 residues. Trimming shortened V by 6 bases and J by 4 bases, and 18 bases separated the two germline ends. The CDR3 spells CSVSYETGGTGELFF. The CDR3 nucleotides are TGCAGCGTCTCATACGAGACTGGAGGCACCGGGGAGCTGTTTTTT.

This chain joins TRBV7-9 and TRBJ1-6, with D tentatively TRBD1 (5 bases). This CDR3 spans 16 amino acids. The V gene lost 5 bases and the J gene lost 2 bases, with 13 bases spanning the gap. The germline V gene encodes CDR1 SEHNR and CDR2 FQNEAQ (reference sequence). This CDR3 reads CASSGAAAAYNSPLHF. As DNA, the CDR3 is TGTGCCAGCAGCGGGGCCGCGGCAGCCTATAATTCACCCCTCCACTTT.

The rearrangement links TRBV3-1 to TRBJ2-5, with 10 bases lining up with TRBD2. The CDR3 length is 16 residues. The V gene end was trimmed by 4 bases and the J gene end by 3 bases; junction bases not matched to a gene: 8. Germline V gene data show CDR1 as LGHDT and CDR2 as YNNKEL (reference sequence). For the CDR3, the DNA is TGTGCCAGCAGCCCAAGTCTAGCGGGGGCCAAAGAGACCCAGTACTTC. It translates to CASSPSLAGAKETQYF.

This clonotype was seen a handful of times. This chain links TRBV4-2 with TRBJ2-7; unclear D gene. The CDR3 contains 13 residues. V lost 1 base to trimming and J lost 2 bases, with 6 bases between them. Germline V gene data show CDR1 as LGHNA and CDR2 as YNFKEQ. This CDR3 reads CASSQGYAYEQYF. CDR3 DNA sequence: TGTGCCAGCAGCCAAGGTTATGCCTACGAGCAGTACTTC.

V and J are TRBV4-2 and TRBJ2-5; D not resolved. The CDR3 runs 14 residues. The V end lost 1 base, the J end lost 5 bases, and 11 bases lay between the germline ends. The germline V gene has CDR1 LGHNA and CDR2 YNFKEQ. The CDR3 DNA reads TGTGCCAGCAGCCAAGTGACCGAACGGGAGACCCAGTACTTC. Amino acids: CASSQVTERETQYF.

The chain has TRBV7-3 and TRBJ2-1, with a tentative D call TRBD1 (6 bases). From germline, CDR1 is SGHTA and CDR2 FQGTGA. This CDR3 region has 15 residues. Trimming shortened V by 2 bases and J by 7 bases, and 15 bases separated the two germline ends. The CDR3 loop is CASSLLTGSVNEQFF. As DNA, the CDR3 is TGTGCCAGCAGCTTACTCACAGGGTCAGTGAATGAGCAGTTCTTC. Supplemented by reference TRBV7-3 and TRBJ2-1, the full variable domain reads GAGVSQTPSNKVTEKGKYVELRCDPISGHTALYWYRQSLGQGPEFLIYFQGTGAADDSGLPNDRFFAVRPEGSVSTLKIQRTERGDSAVYLCASSLLTGSVNEQFFGPGTRLTVL.

This clonotype occurred a few times. This chain joins TRBV18 and TRBJ2-7; a weak D match, TRBD2 (5 bases). V dropped 0 bases and J dropped 6 bases, with 12 bases sitting between them. Germline loops: CDR1 KGHSH, CDR2 LQKENI. This CDR3 spans 14 amino acids. CDR3 protein: CASSPPSPSPEQYF. CDR3 bases: TGTGCCAGCTCACCACCCAGTCCTAGCCCCGAGCAGTACTTC. The full variable domain, rest sourced from reference TRBV18 and TRBJ2-7, is NAGVMQNPRHLVRRRGQEARLRCSPMKGHSHVYWYRQLPEEGLKFMVYLQKENIIDESGMPKERFSAEFPKEGPSILRIQQVVRGDSAAYFCASSPPSPSPEQYFGPGTRLTVT.

This clonotype has only a few counts. V and J are TRBV9 and TRBJ2-5, with 10 bases lining up with TRBD2. J was trimmed by 3 bases and V by 4 bases; bases with no gene match: 9. Germline CDR1 is SGDLS and CDR2 is YYNGEE. The CDR3 has 16 residues. The CDR3 protein is CASSSSGGAPKETQYF. Written as DNA, the CDR3 is TGTGCCAGCAGCTCCAGCGGGGGGGCCCCCAAAGAGACCCAGTACTTC. Variable domain in full (rest from reference TRBV9 and TRBJ2-5): DSGVTQTPKHLITATGQRVTLRCSPRSGDLSVYWYQQSLDQGLQFLIQYYNGEERAKGNILERFSAQQFPDLHSELNLSSLELGDSALYFCASSSSGGAPKETQYFGPGTRLLVL.

This sequence joins TRBV12-3 or TRBV12-4 and TRBJ2-3, with a weak D call TRBD2 (5 bases). The CDR3 is 14 residues long. The V and J ends lost 2 bases and 1 base respectively, with 7 bases between them. The CDR3 loop is CASSLYSGTDTQYF. The CDR3 bases are TGTGCCAGCAGTTTATATAGCGGCACAGATACGCAGTATTTT.